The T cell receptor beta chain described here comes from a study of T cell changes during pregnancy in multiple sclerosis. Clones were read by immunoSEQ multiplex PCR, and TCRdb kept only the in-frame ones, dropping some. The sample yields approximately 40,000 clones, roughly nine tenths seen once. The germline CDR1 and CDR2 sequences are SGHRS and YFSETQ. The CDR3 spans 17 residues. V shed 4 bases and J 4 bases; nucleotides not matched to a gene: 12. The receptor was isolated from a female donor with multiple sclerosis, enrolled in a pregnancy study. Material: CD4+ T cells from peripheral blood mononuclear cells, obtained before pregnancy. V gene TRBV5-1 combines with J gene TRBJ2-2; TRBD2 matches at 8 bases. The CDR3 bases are TGCGCCAGCAGCCCGCGACTAGCGTCCATGGGCACCGGGGAGCTGTTTTTT. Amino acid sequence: CASSPRLASMGTGELFF.